Below, 29 T cell receptor beta chains from the same sample are listed, as sequenced in a study of blood T cell repertoires in COVID-19. This table comes from immunoSEQ multiplex PCR, and its TCRdb copy is limited to in-frame clones, with some not included. The table has about 220,000 clones, approximately 82% seen once; the top ten hold about 15%. The sample taken for sequencing was PBMCs or T cells enriched from blood (not recorded which). These receptors all stem from a man in his forties who had recovered from COVID-19.

This clone was observed a handful of times. The chain combines TRBV11-2 with TRBJ2-3; 8 nucleotides match TRBD2. CDR1 SGHAT and CDR2 FQNNGV come from the germline V gene. The CDR3 contains 14 residues. Unmatched junction bases numbered 6, after V lost 5 bases and J lost 5 bases. CDR3 bases: TGTGCCAGCAGCGCCGGGGGGGCCGGAGATACGCAGTATTTT. This codes for CASSAGGAGDTQYF.

This clone was detected once. The chain links TRBV2 to TRBJ2-3; the match to TRBD2 covers 10 bases. Looked up from germline, CDR1 is SNHLY and CDR2 is FYNNEI. This CDR3 region has 15 residues. V shed 4 bases, J shed 5 bases, and the junction held 6 bases outside the gene matches. Here the CDR3 DNA reads TGTGCCAGCAGTGCCCTAGCGGGAGTAGGAGATACGCAGTATTTT. Translated, it gives CASSALAGVGDTQYF.

This chain uses TRBV5-1 with TRBJ2-1, with 10 positions matching TRBD1. The V segment lost 6 bases and the J segment 7 bases; nucleotides outside the gene matches: 13. CDR1 is SGHRS, CDR2 YFSETQ, per germline. There are 16 residues in the CDR3. This CDR3 reads CASNQGWGTGVNEQFF. CDR3 DNA sequence: TGCGCCAGCAACCAAGGATGGGGGACAGGGGTTAATGAGCAGTTCTTC.

This chain joins TRBV7-3 and TRBJ2-3, with TRBD2 identical over 10 bases. The junction had 11 bases not matched to a gene; V was cut back by 1 base and J by 1 base. The germline gives CDR1 SGHTA, CDR2 FQGTGA. There are 19 residues in the CDR3. The CDR3 loop reads CASSLNSGRGEFRTDTQYF. CDR3 nucleotide sequence: TGTGCCAGCAGCTTAAACAGCGGGAGGGGGGAATTCCGCACAGATACGCAGTATTTT.

The rearrangement uses TRBV18 and TRBJ1-1; no clear D. The CDR3 has 11 amino acids. V was trimmed by 3 bases and J by 10 bases, leaving 9 bases between them. Germline loops: CDR1 KGHSH, CDR2 LQKENI. This CDR3 reads CASSPAVTAFF. The CDR3 coding sequence is TGTGCCAGCTCACCGGCGGTGACAGCTTTCTTT.

The chain joins TRBV30 to TRBJ2-7; 7 bases match TRBD1. The CDR3 is 13 residues long. Trimming at V came to 3 bases and at J to 4 bases, leaving 6 bases not matched to a gene. The V gene's germline CDR1 is GTSNPN and CDR2 SVGIG (reference sequence). CDR3 in amino acids: CAWSSGTAYEQYF. CDR3 DNA: TGTGCCTGGAGCTCCGGGACAGCTTACGAGCAGTACTTC.

The chain uses TRBV18 and TRBJ2-7, with 7 bases lining up with TRBD1. The junction had 3 bases not matched to a gene; V was cut back by 3 bases and J by 4 bases. Germline CDR1 reads KGHSH; CDR2 reads LQKENI. This CDR3 has 13 amino acids. The CDR3 protein is CASSPGQPYEQYF. The CDR3 coding sequence is TGTGCCAGCTCACCGGGACAGCCTTACGAGCAGTACTTC.

The chain is built from TRBV29-1 and TRBJ1-1; 7 nucleotides match TRBD1. The germline V gene has CDR1 SQVTM and CDR2 ANQGSEA. Trimming removed 3 bases from V and 6 bases from J; junction bases left unmatched: 7. The CDR3 loop spans 13 amino acids. The chain's CDR3 is CSVEVGTGAEAFF. As DNA, the CDR3 is TGCAGCGTTGAGGTTGGAACAGGGGCTGAAGCTTTCTTT.

The chain carries TRBV4-2 and TRBJ2-2, with no clear D. The CDR3 contains 14 residues. CDR1 and CDR2 from the germline V gene are LGHNA and YNFKEQ. V was cut by 0 bases and J by 6 bases, with 8 bases left in between. CDR3 sequence: CASSQDRVAGELFF. The CDR3 DNA follows: TGTGCCAGCAGCCAAGATCGAGTCGCCGGGGAGCTGTTTTTT.

This chain uses TRBV28 with TRBJ1-4; D possibly corresponds to TRBD1 (5 bases). This CDR3 is built from 12 residues. The V gene lost 7 bases and the J gene lost 5 bases, with 8 bases spanning the gap. CDR1 and CDR2 from the germline V gene are MDHEN and SYDVKM. The CDR3 bases are TGTGCCAGCACTTCAGGGAATGAAAAACTGTTTTTT. This encodes CASTSGNEKLFF.

The DNA of the CDR3 is TGTGCCAGCGCAGTTTCAGGGGAGGGCCTCACCTATGGCTACACCTTC. Residues: CASAVSGEGLTYGYTF. The genes are TRBV2 and TRBJ1-2; D is possibly TRBD1 (6 bases). V dropped 8 bases and J dropped 4 bases, with 23 bases sitting between them. Germline-derived CDR1 and CDR2 are SNHLY and FYNNEI. The CDR3 length is 16 residues.

The chain links TRBV10-3 to TRBJ2-2, with D possibly TRBD1 on 5 matching bases. Trimming removed 4 bases from V and 2 bases from J, with 11 bases in between. The CDR3 contains 15 residues. In germline, CDR1 is ENHRY, CDR2 SYGVKD. The CDR3 loop is CAISGTLKNTGELFF. CDR3 nucleotide sequence: TGTGCCATCAGTGGGACACTGAAAAACACCGGGGAGCTGTTTTTT.

In its sample, this clone was seen once. The V call is TRBV18, the J call TRBJ1-1, with D maybe TRBD1 (6 bases). The CDR3 extends over 14 amino acids. Germline CDR1 and CDR2: KGHSH and LQKENI. The V end was cut by 2 bases, the J end by 7 bases, with 14 bases between. CDR3 amino acids: CASSPVQGQGEAFF. The CDR3 coding sequence is TGTGCCAGCTCACCAGTGCAGGGGCAGGGTGAAGCTTTCTTT.

This chain links TRBV28 with TRBJ2-2; D is ambiguous. CDR1 is MDHEN and CDR2 is SYDVKM in the germline V gene. V lost 4 bases and J 1 base, leaving 4 bases between the germline ends. There are 13 residues in the CDR3. CDR3 protein: CASSWQNTGELFF. The CDR3 bases are TGTGCCAGCAGTTGGCAGAACACCGGGGAGCTGTTTTTT.

The J gene is TRBJ1-2, the V gene TRBV29-1; 7 nucleotides agree with TRBD1. Germline V gene data show CDR1 as SQVTM and CDR2 as ANQGSEA. This CDR3 has 12 amino acids. The J segment lost 4 bases and the V segment lost 4 bases, leaving 3 bases of the junction unmatched. The CDR3 region is CSVGQGGYGYTF. In nucleotides, the CDR3 is TGCAGCGTTGGACAGGGCGGCTATGGCTACACCTTC.

The V gene is TRBV28, the J gene TRBJ1-2; 7 bases fit TRBD1. The CDR3 totals 15 residues. Trimming cost V 5 bases and J 5 bases; bases outside gene matches: 11. CDR1 is MDHEN and CDR2 is SYDVKM in the germline V gene. The CDR3 spells CASSPRGTVLYGYTF. The DNA for the CDR3 is TGTGCCAGCAGTCCAAGGGGGACAGTGCTATATGGCTACACCTTC.

In its sample, this clone was seen once. The chain carries TRBV11-2 and TRBJ1-2; TRBD1 agrees at 7 bases. The CDR3 runs to 13 residues. Germline loops: CDR1 SGHAT, CDR2 FQNNGV. V was clipped by 6 bases and J by 4 bases; unmatched bases: 5. In nucleotides, the CDR3 is TGTGCCAGCAGTCTAGGACAGGTCTATGGCTACACCTTC. This sequence encodes CASSLGQVYGYTF.

V usage is TRBV5-5 and J usage is TRBJ1-1, with no clear D. The length of the CDR3 is 14 residues. Trimming shortened V by 5 bases and J by 4 bases, and 15 bases separated the two germline ends. Germline CDR1 is SGHKS and CDR2 is YYEKEE (reference sequence). CDR3 bases: TGTGCCAGCAGTCCGAGACCTCCGGGCACTGAAGCTTTCTTT. Translating gives CASSPRPPGTEAFF.

This chain uses TRBV15 with TRBJ1-1, with no clear D. This CDR3 region has 12 residues. Germline V CDR1 and CDR2: LNHNV, YYDKDF (reference sequence). V was trimmed by 3 bases and J by 2 bases, leaving 4 bases between them. CDR3 bases: TGTGCCACCAGCAGGGCTAACACTGAAGCTTTCTTT. Translated: CATSRANTEAFF. Complete variable domain (other parts from reference TRBV15 and TRBJ1-1): DAMVIQNPRYQVTQFGKPVTLSCSQTLNHNVMYWYQQKSSQAPKLLFHYYDKDFNNEADTPDNFQSRRPNTSFCFLDIRSPGLGDTAMYLCATSRANTEAFFGQGTRLTVV.

The chain employs TRBV30 and TRBJ1-5, with D unresolved. V lost 3 bases, J lost 4 bases, and 13 bases lay in between. Germline values: CDR1 GTSNPN, CDR2 SVGIG (reference sequence). There are 14 residues in the CDR3. CDR3 loop: CAWSHLTGNQPQHF. For the CDR3, the DNA is TGTGCCTGGAGCCATCTGACTGGGAATCAGCCCCAGCATTTT.

The CDR3 DNA is TGTGCCAGCAGTTGGGACAACAATCAGCCCCAGCATTTT. This sequence encodes CASSWDNNQPQHF. The chain links TRBV12-3 or TRBV12-4 to TRBJ1-5, with a weak D call TRBD1 (6 bases). The CDR3 covers 13 residues. Trimming removed 4 bases from V and 3 bases from J, with 7 bases in between.

V and J are TRBV21-1 and TRBJ1-1. TRBV21-1 is designated a pseudogene. This CDR3 comprises 11 residues. The CDR3 DNA follows: TGTGCCAGCCCAGCGGACACTGAAGCTTTCTTT. As protein: CASPADTEAFF.

This clone has just a few counts. This chain links TRBV5-4 with TRBJ2-3; 10 bases are a match to TRBD2. The CDR3 consists of 16 residues. CDR1 is SGHNT, CDR2 YYREEE, per germline (reference sequence). The J segment lost 3 bases and the V segment lost 4 bases, leaving 8 bases of the junction unmatched. The CDR3 protein is CASSGAGGPPTDTQYF. The CDR3 DNA follows: TGTGCCAGCAGCGGAGCGGGGGGGCCCCCAACAGATACGCAGTATTTT.

This chain joins TRBV18 and TRBJ2-3, with D possibly being TRBD1 (6 bases). Between the trimmed V and J ends, which lost 4 bases and 6 bases, there was a span of 11 bases. The CDR3 length is 13 residues. Germline-derived CDR1 and CDR2 are KGHSH and LQKENI. CDR3 sequence reads: CASSLNRDDTQYF. As DNA, the CDR3 is TGTGCCAGCTCACTGAACAGGGACGATACGCAGTATTTT.

The chain combines TRBV5-1 with TRBJ1-2; weak D call: TRBD1 (5 bases). CDR1 and CDR2 (germline): SGHRS, YFSETQ. This CDR3 region has 15 residues. V shed 4 bases and J shed 4 bases, with 17 bases lying between them. The CDR3 coding sequence is TGCGCCAGCAGCCCTCGGAGCAGGGATTTCTATGGCTACACCTTC. Residues: CASSPRSRDFYGYTF.

This chain links TRBV5-1 with TRBJ2-2, with 8 positions matching TRBD1. J gave up 2 bases and V 5 bases, and 8 bases lay outside the gene matches. The CDR3 spans 16 residues. In germline, CDR1 is SGHRS, CDR2 YFSETQ. CDR3 sequence reads: CASRGGQGLNTGELFF. The CDR3 nucleotides are TGCGCCAGCAGGGGCGGACAGGGCCTAAACACCGGGGAGCTGTTTTTT.

This CDR3 reads CASSLGTAPYGYTF. The CDR3 nucleotides read TGCGCCAGCAGCTTGGGGACAGCGCCCTATGGCTACACCTTC. This sequence joins TRBV5-1 and TRBJ1-2; a possible D gene is TRBD1 (6 bases). The ends were cut back, 0 bases at V and 4 bases at J, with 10 bases in the middle. CDR3 length: 14 amino acids. From germline, CDR1 is SGHRS and CDR2 YFSETQ.

This chain joins TRBV18 and TRBJ2-7; 11 bases are a match to TRBD2. The CDR3 has 15 amino acids. V shed 3 bases and J 2 bases; nucleotides not matched to a gene: 3. Germline V gene sequence: CDR1 KGHSH, CDR2 LQKENI. The CDR3 sequence: CASSPSGRAPYEQYF. The CDR3 DNA is TGTGCCAGCTCACCTAGCGGGAGGGCCCCCTACGAGCAGTACTTC. The whole variable domain, filled in from reference TRBV18 and TRBJ2-7, reads NAGVMQNPRHLVRRRGQEARLRCSPMKGHSHVYWYRQLPEEGLKFMVYLQKENIIDESGMPKERFSAEFPKEGPSILRIQQVVRGDSAAYFCASSPSGRAPYEQYFGPGTRLTVT.

In its sample, this clone was seen a few times. This chain's CDR3 is CATSTRSSGNTIYF. The CDR3 nucleotides are TGTGCCACCAGCACGCGTAGCTCTGGAAACACCATATATTTT. The chain carries TRBV15 and TRBJ1-3; D unclear. Germline CDR1 is LNHNV and CDR2 is YYDKDF (reference sequence). The CDR3 totals 14 residues. The V and J ends lost 4 bases and 0 bases respectively, with 7 bases between them.